This TCR beta chain was retrieved from a study of blood T cell repertoires in COVID-19. Overall study context: The United States, Italy and Spain supplied acute and convalescent COVID-19 samples. The analysed material was cDNA or gDNA that came from T cells, B-cell-depleted T cells, or PBMCs.

Trimming took 3 bases from V and 4 from J, leaving 6 bases between them. This CDR3 spans 12 amino acids. In the authors' workflow: From reference gene primer amplification, estimates of nucleated cell counts were derived. Libraries were prepared by immunoSEQ multiplex PCR; TCRdb keeps only in-frame clonotypes and omits some of them. The D gene and trimming were derived from the DNA, and the V and J assignments and clone size from that table. The table lists tens of thousands of clones, around nine tenths of them singletons. The source is a man in his sixties or seventies with active or convalescent COVID-19. Sequencing was carried out using peripheral blood. The V gene is TRBV12-3 or TRBV12-4, the J gene TRBJ2-5; tentative D call: TRBD2 (5 bases). The DNA for the CDR3 is TGTGCCAGCAGTTTCGCGGGAGAGACCCAGTACTTC. As protein: CASSFAGETQYF.